A selection of T cell receptor beta chains follows, all from one sample in a study of T cells in Graves' hyperthyroidism and ophthalmopathy. TCRdb re-derived calls from the multiplex PCR reads in MiXCR, one entry per CDR3 protein. The data hold around 620,000 distinct CDR3 sequences, with 16% observed a single time. The sequenced sample consisted of blood. The origin of the receptors is a woman aged 30 to 39 with Graves' hyperthyroidism. Each CDR3 is given with its conserved first and last residue. The D gene is left open where the match is weak. Part of the rows lack a size; the others show once, few, many or a class for expanded clones.

v_gene	j_gene	d_gene	abundance	CDR3aa	CDR3nt
TRBV6-5	TRBJ1-6	.	.	CASSYSGSYNSPLHF	TGTGCCAGCAGTTACTCAGGCTCCTATAATTCACCCCTCCACTTT
TRBV27	TRBJ1-5	.	.	CASSWRGGYQPQHF	TGTGCCAGCAGTTGGAGGGGTGGGTATCAGCCCCAGCATTTT
TRBV6-1	TRBJ1-1	TRBD1	.	CAVRQGEMNTEAFF	TGTGCCGTCCGACAGGGTGAGATGAACACTGAAGCTTTCTTT
TRBV30	TRBJ2-3	.	many	CAWSGSGMRETSTDTQYF	TGTGCCTGGAGTGGTAGCGGAATGAGAGAAACTAGCACAGATACGCAGTATTTT
TRBV5-8	TRBJ2-3	.	once	CASSQEDSTDTQYF	TGTGCCAGCAGCCAGGAGGACAGCACAGATACGCAGTATTTT
TRBV3-1	TRBJ2-1	.	many	CASSQGGGRRQFF	TGTGCCAGCAGCCAAGGTGGGGGCAGACGGCAGTTCTTC
TRBV20-1	TRBJ2-3	TRBD2	.	CSAREDSSGSLTDTQYF	TGCAGTGCTAGGGAAGATTCTAGCGGGAGCTTAACAGATACGCAGTATTTT
TRBV5-1	TRBJ2-3	TRBD2	few	CASSLGTSGSLDTQYF	TGCGCCAGCAGCCTAGGGACTAGCGGGAGTCTTGATACGCAGTATTTT
TRBV7-2	TRBJ2-5	TRBD2	many	CASSSGLAGAQETQYF	TGTGCCAGCAGCTCCGGACTAGCGGGAGCCCAAGAGACCCAGTACTTC
TRBV7-2	TRBJ2-5	.	many	CASSLVTAYQETQYF	TGTGCCAGCAGCTTAGTAACCGCGTACCAAGAGACCCAGTACTTC